The source of this T cell receptor beta chain is a study of blood T cell repertoires in COVID-19 (TCRdb year 2020). Looking at the study overall: Samples from collaborators originated in the United States, Italy and Spain and spanned both the acute and convalescent phases of COVID-19. The prospective study material was composed of cDNA or gDNA derived from T cells, B-cell-depleted T cells, or PBMCs. Deeply sampled blood TCRbeta repertoires from subjects exposed to, actively infected with, or recovered from COVID-19 were included in the dataset. The repertoires were made available in a free public database intended to serve as a resource for research on the immune response to SARS-CoV-2. Samples were obtained from the ongoing ImmuneRACE study (first 160 participants) and from over 1,000 subjects provided by 6 global collaborators. Nearly every sample came with metadata listing a de-identified subject ID, COVID-19 status, age in years and sex. Where HLA class I and class II types were available, the types were taken from metadata supplied by the sample provider, not from assay-based typing. Results the study describes overall, beyond this receptor: Clinical and demographic metadata were provided uncurated, with the amount varying by source and participant.

In Seattle, one collaborating source enrolled patients while the infection was active and tracked those patients longitudinally over the course of disease. The collaborating institutions used their own protocols to collect whole blood in K2EDTA tubes. For TCRbeta analysis, collaborators shipped samples as frozen whole blood, isolated PBMCs, or DNA extracted from either of those sample types. The germline ends are 14 bases apart after V is trimmed by 5 bases and J by 4 bases. Taken from cysteine to phenylalanine, the CDR3 has 14 residues. The entry retains the CDR3 DNA only, 42 bases that are in frame from base 1. In the germline V gene (reference sequence), CDR1 corresponds to LNHDA and CDR2 to SQIVND. This clone was detected many times. Its antigen remains unidentified. No qualities accompany the bases; no much larger clone lies one base away. The immunoSEQ Assay, a bias-controlled multiplex PCR, was used to amplify TCRbeta CDR3 regions from genomic DNA. The paper's data handling went like this. The number of nucleated cells in each sample was estimated from the amplification of reference gene primers within the assay. Sequence reads were collapsed and filtered to measure the absolute abundance of every unique TCRbeta CDR3 rearrangement. For each sample, productive Simpson clonality was calculated by taking the square root of Simpson's diversity index across productive rearrangements. The clones in this table, taken by TCRdb from immuneACCESS, are in-frame only. Not every clone is retained; where verified, under half of the shortfall comes from an unresolved V gene, and the cause of the rest is unknown. V and J calls and clone size are as listed in that table; D and trimming were resolved from the DNA. The table for this sample lists approximately 500,000 clones; about 89% of them were counted only once. Of the sample, roughly 7.3% falls within the top ten clones.

The sequenced material came from peripheral blood. The TCR was taken from a woman between 45 and 65 years old with COVID-19, enrolled during active disease. The sequence joins TRBV19 to TRBJ1-1; tentative D gene TRBD1, with 6 bases matching. Read as DNA, the sequence is TGTGCCAGTAGTTTTACAGGGATTGGCACTGAAGCTTTCTTT. This yields the protein CASSFTGIGTEAFF.